One and the same sample provided the 8 T cell receptor beta chains below, sequenced in a study of blood T cell repertoires in COVID-19. Produced via immunoSEQ multiplex PCR; TCRdb's table is partial and in-frame only. Of around 320,000 clones listed, roughly 85% are singletons. The sequenced sample consisted of peripheral blood. These receptors all stem from a human donor in a cohort sampled during active COVID-19.

The chain couples TRBV19 to TRBJ1-1, with 10 bases that match TRBD1. V gave up 5 bases and J gave up 6 bases; unmatched junction bases: 9. The CDR3 loop spans 15 amino acids. Looked up from germline, CDR1 is LNHDA and CDR2 is SQIVND (reference sequence). The DNA for the CDR3 is TGTGCCAGTAGTCAGCTAGACAGGGGGCAGGCTGAAGCTTTCTTT. Encoded protein: CASSQLDRGQAEAFF.

The chain combines TRBV7-9 with TRBJ2-3; 7 nucleotides match TRBD1. Germline CDR1 is SEHNR and CDR2 is FQNEAQ (reference sequence). The CDR3 loop spans 15 amino acids. Germline trimming cut 6 bases from V and 8 bases from J; bases unmatched to any gene: 14. CDR3 nucleotide sequence: TGTGCCAGCAGATATCGGGACAGTAAACATGGTACGCAGTATTTT. Protein sequence: CASRYRDSKHGTQYF. The variable domain in full, completed from reference TRBV7-9 and TRBJ2-3, reads DTGVSQNPRHKITKRGQNVTFRCDPISEHNRLYWYRQTLGQGPEFLTYFQNEAQLEKSRLLSDRFSAERPKGSFSTLEIQRTEQGDSAMYLCASRYRDSKHGTQYFGPGTRLTVL.

The J gene is TRBJ2-7, the V gene TRBV5-1, with 7 bases lining up with TRBD1. Losses at the gene ends were 2 bases for V and 5 bases for J; bases not matched to a gene: 10. Germline loops: CDR1 SGHRS, CDR2 YFSETQ. CDR3 length equals 15 residues. CDR3 region: CASSFLGRGYDEQYF. CDR3 bases: TGCGCCAGCAGCTTTCTTGGCAGGGGGTACGACGAGCAGTACTTC.

The rearrangement uses TRBV27 and TRBJ1-2; D is perhaps TRBD1 (6 bases). Trimming removed 3 bases at V and 2 bases at J, with 13 bases between. The germline CDR1 and CDR2 sequences are MNHEY and SMNVEV (reference sequence). The CDR3 is 15 amino acids. The CDR3 DNA reads as TGTGCCAGCAGTTTTTCGGGGGGGCTCAACTATGGCTACACCTTC. Its protein is CASSFSGGLNYGYTF.

V is TRBV20-1 and J is TRBJ2-2; tentative D call: TRBD1 (5 bases). With 5 bases removed from V and 6 bases from J, the gap between germline ends came to 7 bases. This CDR3 has 11 amino acids. Per germline, CDR1 DFQATT and CDR2 SNEGSKA (reference sequence). This chain's CDR3 is CSARQSGELFF. The DNA for the CDR3 is TGCAGTGCTCGACAGTCCGGGGAGCTGTTTTTT.

This chain uses TRBV30 with TRBJ2-7, with a possible D match to TRBD1 (6 bases). Germline V gene sequence: CDR1 GTSNPN, CDR2 SVGIG (reference sequence). V shed 0 bases and J shed 7 bases, with 16 bases lying between them. CDR3 length equals 14 residues. The CDR3 loop is CAWSVGSGAEEQYF. The CDR3 DNA is TGTGCCTGGAGTGTCGGGTCAGGGGCAGAAGAGCAGTACTTC.

V usage is TRBV27 and J usage is TRBJ2-7, with 9 bases matching TRBD1. The length of the CDR3 is 15 residues. Germline V CDR1 and CDR2: MNHEY, SMNVEV (reference sequence). With V trimmed by 4 bases and J by 2 bases, 6 bases remained unmatched. The CDR3 coding sequence is TGTGCCAGCAGTTCTGGACAGGGGAGGCCCTACGAGCAGTACTTC. Translation: CASSSGQGRPYEQYF.

The V and J genes are TRBV3-1 (or the pseudogene TRBV3-2) and TRBJ2-2; D possibly corresponds to TRBD2 (6 bases). Trimming removed 4 bases at V and 4 bases at J, with 13 bases between. In germline, CDR1 is LGHDT, CDR2 YNNKEL (reference sequence). The CDR3 runs 15 residues. The chain's CDR3 is CASSPTRTITGELFF. In DNA form, the CDR3 reads TGTGCCAGCAGCCCGACTAGGACCATCACCGGGGAGCTGTTTTTT.